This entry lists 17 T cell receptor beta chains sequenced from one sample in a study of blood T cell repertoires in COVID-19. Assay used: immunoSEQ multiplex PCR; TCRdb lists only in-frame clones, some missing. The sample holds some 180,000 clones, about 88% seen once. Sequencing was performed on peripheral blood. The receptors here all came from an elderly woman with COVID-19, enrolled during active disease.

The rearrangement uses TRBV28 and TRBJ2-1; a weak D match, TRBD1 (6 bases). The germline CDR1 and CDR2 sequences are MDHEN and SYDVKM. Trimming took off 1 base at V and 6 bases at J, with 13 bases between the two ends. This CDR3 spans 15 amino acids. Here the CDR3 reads CASSLSTGSFNEQFF. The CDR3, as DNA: TGTGCCAGCAGTTTATCCACAGGGTCGTTCAATGAGCAGTTCTTC.

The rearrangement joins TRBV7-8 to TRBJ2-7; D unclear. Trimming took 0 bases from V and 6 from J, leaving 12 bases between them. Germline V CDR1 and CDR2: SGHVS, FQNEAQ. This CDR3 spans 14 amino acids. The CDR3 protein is CASSLASVPLEQYF. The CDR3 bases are TGTGCCAGCAGCTTAGCGTCGGTCCCCCTCGAGCAGTACTTC.

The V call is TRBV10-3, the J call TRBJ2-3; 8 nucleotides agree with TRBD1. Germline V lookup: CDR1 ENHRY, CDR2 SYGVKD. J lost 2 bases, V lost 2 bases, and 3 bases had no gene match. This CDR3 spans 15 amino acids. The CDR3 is CAISEDRGPTDTQYF. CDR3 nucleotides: TGTGCCATCAGTGAGGACAGGGGACCCACAGATACGCAGTATTTT.

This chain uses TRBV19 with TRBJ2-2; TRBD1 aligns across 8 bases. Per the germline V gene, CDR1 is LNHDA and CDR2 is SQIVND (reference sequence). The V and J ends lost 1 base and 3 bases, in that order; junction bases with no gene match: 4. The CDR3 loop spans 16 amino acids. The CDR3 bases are TGTGCCAGTAGTATAGGGACAGGGATTCACACCGGGGAGCTGTTTTTT. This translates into CASSIGTGIHTGELFF.

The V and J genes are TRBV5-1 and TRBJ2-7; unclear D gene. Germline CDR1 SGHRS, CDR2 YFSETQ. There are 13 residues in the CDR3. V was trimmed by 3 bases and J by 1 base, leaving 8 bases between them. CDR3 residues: CASSSVSSYEQYF. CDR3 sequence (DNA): TGCGCCAGCAGCTCCGTGTCTTCCTACGAGCAGTACTTC.

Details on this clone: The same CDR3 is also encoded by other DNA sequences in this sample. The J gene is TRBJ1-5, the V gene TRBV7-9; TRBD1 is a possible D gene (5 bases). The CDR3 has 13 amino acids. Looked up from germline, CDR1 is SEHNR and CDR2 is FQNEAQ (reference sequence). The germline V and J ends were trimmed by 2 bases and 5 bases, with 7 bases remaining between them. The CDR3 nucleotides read TGTGCCAGCAGCTTATGGGGGGATCAGCCCCAGCATTTT. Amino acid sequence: CASSLWGDQPQHF.

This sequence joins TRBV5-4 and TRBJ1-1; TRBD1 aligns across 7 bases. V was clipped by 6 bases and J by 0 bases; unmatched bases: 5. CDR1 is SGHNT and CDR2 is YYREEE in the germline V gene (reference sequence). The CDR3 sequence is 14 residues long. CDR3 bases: TGTGCCAGCAACCTCGACAGGGTGAACACTGAAGCTTTCTTT. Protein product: CASNLDRVNTEAFF. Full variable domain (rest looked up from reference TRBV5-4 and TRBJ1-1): ETGVTQSPTHLIKTRGQQVTLRCSSQSGHNTVSWYQQALGQGPQFIFQYYREEENGRGNFPPRFSGLQFPNYSSELNVNALELDDSALYLCASNLDRVNTEAFFGQGTRLTVV.

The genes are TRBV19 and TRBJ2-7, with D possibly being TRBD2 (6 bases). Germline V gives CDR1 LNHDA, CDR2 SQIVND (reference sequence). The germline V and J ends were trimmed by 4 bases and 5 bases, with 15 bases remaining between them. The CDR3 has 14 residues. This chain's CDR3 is CASSTPSGVHEQYF. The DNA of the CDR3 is TGTGCCAGTAGTACCCCCTCGGGGGTACACGAGCAGTACTTC.

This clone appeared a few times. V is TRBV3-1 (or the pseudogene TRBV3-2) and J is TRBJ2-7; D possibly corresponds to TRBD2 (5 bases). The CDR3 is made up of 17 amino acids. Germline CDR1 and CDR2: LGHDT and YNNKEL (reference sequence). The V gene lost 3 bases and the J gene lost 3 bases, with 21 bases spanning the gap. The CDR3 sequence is CASSQDGSLVGVYEQYF. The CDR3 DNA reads TGTGCCAGCAGCCAGGACGGATCGCTCGTCGGGGTCTACGAGCAGTACTTC.

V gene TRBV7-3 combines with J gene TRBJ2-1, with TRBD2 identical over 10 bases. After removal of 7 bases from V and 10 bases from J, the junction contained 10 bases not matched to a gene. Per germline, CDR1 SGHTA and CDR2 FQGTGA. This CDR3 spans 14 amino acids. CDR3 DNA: TGTGCCAGCACCGCGACTAGCGGGTTCGGCGAGCAGTTCTTC. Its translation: CASTATSGFGEQFF.

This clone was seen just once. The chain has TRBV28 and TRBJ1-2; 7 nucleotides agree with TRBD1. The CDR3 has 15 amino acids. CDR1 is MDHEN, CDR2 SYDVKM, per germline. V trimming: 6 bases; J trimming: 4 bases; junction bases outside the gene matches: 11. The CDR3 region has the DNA TGTGCCAGCAGCAACAAGGGGACAGAGGTCTATGGCTACACCTTC. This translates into CASSNKGTEVYGYTF.

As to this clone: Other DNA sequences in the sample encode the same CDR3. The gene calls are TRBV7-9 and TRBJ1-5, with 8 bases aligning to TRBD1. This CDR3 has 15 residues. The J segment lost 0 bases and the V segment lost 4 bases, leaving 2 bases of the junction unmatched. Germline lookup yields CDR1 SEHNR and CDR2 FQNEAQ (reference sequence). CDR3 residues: CASSWGTGSNQPQHF. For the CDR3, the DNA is TGTGCCAGCAGCTGGGGGACAGGTAGCAATCAGCCCCAGCATTTT.

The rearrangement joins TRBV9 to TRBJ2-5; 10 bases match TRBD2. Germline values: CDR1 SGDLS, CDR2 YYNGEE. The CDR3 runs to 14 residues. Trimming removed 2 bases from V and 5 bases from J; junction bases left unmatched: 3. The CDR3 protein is CASSVSGRGETQYF. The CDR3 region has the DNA TGTGCCAGCAGCGTGAGCGGGAGGGGGGAGACCCAGTACTTC. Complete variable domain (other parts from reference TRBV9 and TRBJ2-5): DSGVTQTPKHLITATGQRVTLRCSPRSGDLSVYWYQQSLDQGLQFLIQYYNGEERAKGNILERFSAQQFPDLHSELNLSSLELGDSALYFCASSVSGRGETQYFGPGTRLLVL.

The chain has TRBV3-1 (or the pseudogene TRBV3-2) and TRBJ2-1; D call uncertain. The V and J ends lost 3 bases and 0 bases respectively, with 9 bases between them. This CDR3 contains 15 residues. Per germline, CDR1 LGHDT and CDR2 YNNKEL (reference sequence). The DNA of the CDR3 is TGTGCCAGCAGCCAGGAGACTCACTCCTACAATGAGCAGTTCTTC. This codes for CASSQETHSYNEQFF.

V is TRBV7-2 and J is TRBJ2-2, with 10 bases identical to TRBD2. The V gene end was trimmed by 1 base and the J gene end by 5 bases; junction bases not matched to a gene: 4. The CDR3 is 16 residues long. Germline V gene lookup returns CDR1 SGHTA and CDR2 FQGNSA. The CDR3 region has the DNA TGTGCCAGCAGCTTAGTAGCGGGAGGAACGACCGGGGAGCTGTTTTTT. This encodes CASSLVAGGTTGELFF.

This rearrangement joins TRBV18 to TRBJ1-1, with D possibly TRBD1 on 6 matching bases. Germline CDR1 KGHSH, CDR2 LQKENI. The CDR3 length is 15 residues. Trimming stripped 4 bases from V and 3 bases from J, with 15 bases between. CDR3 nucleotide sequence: TGTGCCAGCTCACTAAAACAGGGTGCGGACACTGAAGCTTTCTTT. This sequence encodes CASSLKQGADTEAFF. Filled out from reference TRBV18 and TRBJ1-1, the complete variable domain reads NAGVMQNPRHLVRRRGQEARLRCSPMKGHSHVYWYRQLPEEGLKFMVYLQKENIIDESGMPKERFSAEFPKEGPSILRIQQVVRGDSAAYFCASSLKQGADTEAFFGQGTRLTVV.

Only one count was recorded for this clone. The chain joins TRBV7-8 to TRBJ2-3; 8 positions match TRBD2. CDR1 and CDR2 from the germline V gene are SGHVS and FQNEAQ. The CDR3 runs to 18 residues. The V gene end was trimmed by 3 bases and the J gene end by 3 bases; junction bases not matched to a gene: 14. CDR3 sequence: CASSFFPGGTTQTDTQYF. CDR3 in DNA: TGTGCCAGCAGCTTCTTTCCGGGAGGGACGACTCAGACAGATACGCAGTATTTT.